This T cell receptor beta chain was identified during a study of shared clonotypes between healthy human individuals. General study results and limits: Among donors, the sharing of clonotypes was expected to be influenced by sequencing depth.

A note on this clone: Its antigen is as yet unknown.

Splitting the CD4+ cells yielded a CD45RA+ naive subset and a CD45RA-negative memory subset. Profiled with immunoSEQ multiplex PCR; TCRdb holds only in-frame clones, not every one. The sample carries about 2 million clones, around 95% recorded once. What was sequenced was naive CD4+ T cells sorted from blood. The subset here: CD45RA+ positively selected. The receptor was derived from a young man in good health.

CDR3 bases: TGCGCCAGCAGCCAAGTTGTTTCGGCAGATACGCAGTATTTT. Amino acids: CASSQVVSADTQYF. The chain couples TRBV4-1 to TRBJ2-3, with D unresolved. The ends were cut back, 1 base at V and 4 bases at J, with 9 bases in the middle. CDR1 is MGHRA, CDR2 YSYEKL, per germline. There are 14 residues in the CDR3.